The T cell receptor beta chain described here comes from a study of cytomegalovirus exposure and HLA in healthy donors. Study context: The platform used for the 95 to 150 validation repertoires matched that of the approximately 670 first-cohort repertoires, a later analysis reported. Notes on the study in general: According to a later analysis, TCR clusters from the first cohort tended to co-occur in the roughly 110 validation repertoires. Specific recognition of CMV antigens was confirmed in vitro for a few chains (all CMV-associated).

The data were produced by immunoSEQ multiplex PCR, yet TCRdb's version contains in-frame clones alone and is incomplete. The profile shows 89,000 or so clones, approximately 95% of them singletons. From germline, CDR1 is GTSNPN and CDR2 SVGIG (reference sequence). The CDR3 is 14 amino acids. Trimming cost V 2 bases and J 7 bases; bases outside gene matches: 10. This clone was observed once. Its antigen is not identified. The source of this sequence is a woman aged 25 to 39 in good health and CMV-seropositive. The V and J genes are TRBV30 and TRBJ1-2; 7 positions agree with TRBD1. Sequenced: PBMCs. The CDR3 sequence is CAWSQDRAPIGYTF. In DNA form, the CDR3 reads TGTGCCTGGAGTCAAGACAGGGCCCCCATTGGCTACACCTTC.